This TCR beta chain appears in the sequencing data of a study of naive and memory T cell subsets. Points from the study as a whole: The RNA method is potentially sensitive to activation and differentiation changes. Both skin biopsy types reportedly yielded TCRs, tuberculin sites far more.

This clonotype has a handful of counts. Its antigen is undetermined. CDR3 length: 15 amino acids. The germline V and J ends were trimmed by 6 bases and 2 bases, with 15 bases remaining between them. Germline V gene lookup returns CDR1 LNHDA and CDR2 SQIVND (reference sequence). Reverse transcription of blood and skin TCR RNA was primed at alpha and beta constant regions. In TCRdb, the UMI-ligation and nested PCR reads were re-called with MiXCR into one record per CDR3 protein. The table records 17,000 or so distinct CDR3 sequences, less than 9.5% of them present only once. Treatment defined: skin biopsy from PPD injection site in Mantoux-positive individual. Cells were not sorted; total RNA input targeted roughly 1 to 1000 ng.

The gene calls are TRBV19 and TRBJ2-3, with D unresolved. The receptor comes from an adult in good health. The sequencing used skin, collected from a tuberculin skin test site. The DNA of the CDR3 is TGTGCCAGTAGGCAAAGGGTTCTTTCCACAGATACGCAGTATTTT. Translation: CASRQRVLSTDTQYF.